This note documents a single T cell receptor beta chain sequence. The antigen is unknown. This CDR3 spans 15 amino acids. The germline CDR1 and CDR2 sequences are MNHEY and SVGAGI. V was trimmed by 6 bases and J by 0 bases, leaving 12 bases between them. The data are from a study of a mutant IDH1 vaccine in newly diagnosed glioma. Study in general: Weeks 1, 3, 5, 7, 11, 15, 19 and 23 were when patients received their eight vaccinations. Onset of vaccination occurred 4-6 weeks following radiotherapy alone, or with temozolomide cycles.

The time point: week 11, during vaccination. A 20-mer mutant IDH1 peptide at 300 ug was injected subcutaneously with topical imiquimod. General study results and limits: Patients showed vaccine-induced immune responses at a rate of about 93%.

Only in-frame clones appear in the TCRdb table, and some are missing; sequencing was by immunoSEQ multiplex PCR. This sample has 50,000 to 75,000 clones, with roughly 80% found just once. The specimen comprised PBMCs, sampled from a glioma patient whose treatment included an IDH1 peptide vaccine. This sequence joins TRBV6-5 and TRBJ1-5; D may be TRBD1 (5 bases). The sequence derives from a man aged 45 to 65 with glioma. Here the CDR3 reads CASRKTGPSNQPQHF. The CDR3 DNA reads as TGTGCCAGCAGAAAAACAGGACCTAGCAATCAGCCCCAGCATTTT.